This T cell receptor (beta chain) was documented in a study of cytomegalovirus exposure and HLA in healthy donors. This CDR3 is 17 amino acids long. Germline CDR1 and CDR2: MDHEN and SYDVKM. The V gene lost 6 bases and the J gene lost 2 bases, with 17 bases spanning the gap. Study-wide results and limits: Among TCR beta chains, those listed as cytomegalovirus-associated numbered around 160.

As for this clone: Its target is unknown.

The data were produced by immunoSEQ multiplex PCR, yet TCRdb's version contains in-frame clones alone and is incomplete. The sample has tens of thousands of clones, about 89% seen once. The sequencing input was PBMCs. The chain carries TRBV28 and TRBJ2-6; the D gene is possibly TRBD2 (6 bases). The TCR originated in a man between 18 and 29 years old in good health and CMV-seronegative. The CDR3 region is CASSPRPRGTGANVLTF. DNA of the CDR3: TGTGCCAGCAGCCCAAGGCCCCGGGGGACTGGGGCCAACGTCCTGACTTTC.